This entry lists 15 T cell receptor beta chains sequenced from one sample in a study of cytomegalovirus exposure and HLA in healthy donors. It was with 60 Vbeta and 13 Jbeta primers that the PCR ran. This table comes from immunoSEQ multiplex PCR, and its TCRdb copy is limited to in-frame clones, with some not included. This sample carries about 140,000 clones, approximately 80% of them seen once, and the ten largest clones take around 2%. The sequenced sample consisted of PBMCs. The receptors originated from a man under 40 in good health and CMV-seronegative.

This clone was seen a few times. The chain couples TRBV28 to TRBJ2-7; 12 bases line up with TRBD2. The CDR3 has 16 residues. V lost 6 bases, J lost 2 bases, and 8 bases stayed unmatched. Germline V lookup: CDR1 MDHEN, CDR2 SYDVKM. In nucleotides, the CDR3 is TGTGCCAGCAGGCCAACTAGCGGGAGGATTACCTACGAGCAGTACTTC. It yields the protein CASRPTSGRITYEQYF.

The CDR3 nucleotides read TGCAGCGTTGTCGGGACAGGCGTCTACAATGAGCAGTTCTTC. Its translation is CSVVGTGVYNEQFF. The chain recombines TRBV29-1 with TRBJ2-1, with 8 bases aligning to TRBD1. Per germline, CDR1 SQVTM and CDR2 ANQGSEA. The CDR3 totals 14 residues. Trimming at V came to 4 bases and at J to 3 bases, leaving 5 bases not matched to a gene.

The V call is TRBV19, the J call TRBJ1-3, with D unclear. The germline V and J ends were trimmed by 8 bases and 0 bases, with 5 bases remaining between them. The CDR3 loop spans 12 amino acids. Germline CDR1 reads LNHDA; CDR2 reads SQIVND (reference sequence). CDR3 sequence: CASVGSGNTIYF. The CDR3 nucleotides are TGTGCCAGTGTCGGCTCTGGAAACACCATATATTTT.

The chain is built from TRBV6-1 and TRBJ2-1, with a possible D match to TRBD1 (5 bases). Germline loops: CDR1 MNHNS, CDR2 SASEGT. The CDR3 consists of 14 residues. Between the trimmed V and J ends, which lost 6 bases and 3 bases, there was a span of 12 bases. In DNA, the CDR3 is TGTGCCAGCAGGCAGGGAAATAACTACAATGAGCAGTTCTTC. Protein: CASRQGNNYNEQFF.

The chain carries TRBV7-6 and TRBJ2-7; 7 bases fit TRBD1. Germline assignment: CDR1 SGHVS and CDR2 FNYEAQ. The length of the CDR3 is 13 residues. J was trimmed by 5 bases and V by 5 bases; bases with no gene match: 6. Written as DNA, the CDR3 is TGTGCCAGCAGCCATTCGACAGGGCACGAGCAGTACTTC. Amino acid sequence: CASSHSTGHEQYF.

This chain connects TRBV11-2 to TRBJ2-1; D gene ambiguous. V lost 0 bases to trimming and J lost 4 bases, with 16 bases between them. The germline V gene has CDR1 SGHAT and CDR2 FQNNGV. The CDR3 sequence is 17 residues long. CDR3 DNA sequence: TGTGCCAGCAGCTTAGACCCCGGAATTTGGGCTTACAATGAGCAGTTCTTC. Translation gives CASSLDPGIWAYNEQFF.

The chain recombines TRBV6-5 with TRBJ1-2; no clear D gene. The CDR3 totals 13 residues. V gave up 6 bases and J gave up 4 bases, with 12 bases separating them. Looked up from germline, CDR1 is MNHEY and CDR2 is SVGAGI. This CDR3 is CASRRLGLYGYTF. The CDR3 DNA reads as TGTGCCAGCAGACGGCTGGGCCTCTATGGCTACACCTTC.

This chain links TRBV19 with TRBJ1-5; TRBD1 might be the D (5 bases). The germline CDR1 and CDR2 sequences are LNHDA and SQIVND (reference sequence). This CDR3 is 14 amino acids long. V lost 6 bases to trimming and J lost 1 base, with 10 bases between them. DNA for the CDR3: TGTGCCAGTAGCGGGGGGAGGAGCAATCAGCCCCAGCATTTT. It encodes CASSGGRSNQPQHF.

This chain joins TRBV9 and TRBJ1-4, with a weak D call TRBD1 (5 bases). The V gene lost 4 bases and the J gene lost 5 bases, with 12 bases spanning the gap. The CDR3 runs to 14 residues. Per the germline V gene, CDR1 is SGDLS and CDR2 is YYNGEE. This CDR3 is CASSLQESNEKLFF. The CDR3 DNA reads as TGTGCCAGCAGCTTACAGGAGTCGAATGAAAAACTGTTTTTT.

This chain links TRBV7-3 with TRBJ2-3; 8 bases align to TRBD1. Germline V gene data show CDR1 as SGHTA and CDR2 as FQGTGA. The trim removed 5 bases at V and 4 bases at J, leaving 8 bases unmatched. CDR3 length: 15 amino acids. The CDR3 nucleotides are TGTGCCAGCAGCCCCGGACAGGGAAGGTCAGATACGCAGTATTTT. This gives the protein CASSPGQGRSDTQYF.

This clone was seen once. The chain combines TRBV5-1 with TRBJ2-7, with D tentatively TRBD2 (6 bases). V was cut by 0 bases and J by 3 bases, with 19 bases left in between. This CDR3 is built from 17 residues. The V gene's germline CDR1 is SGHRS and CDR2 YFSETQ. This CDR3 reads CASSLGDSPVRIYEQYF. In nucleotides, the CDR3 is TGCGCCAGCAGCTTGGGGGACTCCCCAGTGCGAATCTACGAGCAGTACTTC.

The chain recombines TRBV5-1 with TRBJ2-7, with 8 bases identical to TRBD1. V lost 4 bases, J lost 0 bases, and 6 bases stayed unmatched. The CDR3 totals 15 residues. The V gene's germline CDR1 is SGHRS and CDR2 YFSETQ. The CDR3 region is CASSPGDRTSYEQYF. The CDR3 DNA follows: TGCGCCAGCAGCCCGGGGGACAGGACCTCCTACGAGCAGTACTTC. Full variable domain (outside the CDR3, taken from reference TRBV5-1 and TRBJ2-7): KAGVTQTPRYLIKTRGQQVTLSCSPISGHRSVSWYQQTPGQGLQFLFEYFSETQRNKGNFPGRFSGRQFSNSRSEMNVSTLELGDSALYLCASSPGDRTSYEQYFGPGTRLTVT.

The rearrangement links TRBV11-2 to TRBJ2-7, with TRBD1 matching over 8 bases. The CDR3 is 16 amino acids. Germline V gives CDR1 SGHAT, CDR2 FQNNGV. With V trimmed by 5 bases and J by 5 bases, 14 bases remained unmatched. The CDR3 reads CASSADNGRGLNEQYF. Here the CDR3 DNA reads TGTGCCAGCAGCGCCGATAACGGCAGGGGGCTGAACGAGCAGTACTTC.

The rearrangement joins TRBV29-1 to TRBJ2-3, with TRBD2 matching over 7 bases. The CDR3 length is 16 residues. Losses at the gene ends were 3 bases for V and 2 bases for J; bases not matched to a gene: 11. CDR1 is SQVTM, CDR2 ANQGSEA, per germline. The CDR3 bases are TGCAGCGTTGAGGAGGAGACTAGCCGACACACAGATACGCAGTATTTT. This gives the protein CSVEEETSRHTDTQYF.

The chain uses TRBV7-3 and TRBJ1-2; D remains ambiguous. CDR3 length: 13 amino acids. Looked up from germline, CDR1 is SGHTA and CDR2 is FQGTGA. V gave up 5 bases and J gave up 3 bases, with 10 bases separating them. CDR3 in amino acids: CASSPDGDYGYTF. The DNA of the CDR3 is TGTGCCAGCAGCCCAGACGGGGACTATGGCTACACCTTC. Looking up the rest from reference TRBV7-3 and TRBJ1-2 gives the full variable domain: GAGVSQTPSNKVTEKGKYVELRCDPISGHTALYWYRQSLGQGPEFLIYFQGTGAADDSGLPNDRFFAVRPEGSVSTLKIQRTERGDSAVYLCASSPDGDYGYTFGSGTRLTVV.